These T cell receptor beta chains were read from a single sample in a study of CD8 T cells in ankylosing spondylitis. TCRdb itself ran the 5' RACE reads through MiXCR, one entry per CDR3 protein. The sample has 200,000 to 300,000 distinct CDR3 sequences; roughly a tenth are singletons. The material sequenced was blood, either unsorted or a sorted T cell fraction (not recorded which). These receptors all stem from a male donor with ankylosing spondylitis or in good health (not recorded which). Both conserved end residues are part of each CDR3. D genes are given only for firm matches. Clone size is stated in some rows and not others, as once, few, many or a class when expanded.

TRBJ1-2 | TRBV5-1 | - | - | CASSLSGDGGYTF | TGCGCCAGCAGCTTGTCAGGGGATGGTGGCTACACCTTC
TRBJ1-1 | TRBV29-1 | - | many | CSVQGAFF | TGCAGCGTTCAAGGAGCTTTCTTT
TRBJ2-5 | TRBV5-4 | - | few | CASSPRDQKETQYF | TGTGCCAGCAGCCCCCGGGACCAAAAAGAGACCCAGTACTTC
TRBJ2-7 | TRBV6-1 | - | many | CASSEVSYEQYF | TGTGCCAGCAGTGAAGTCTCCTACGAGCAGTACTTC
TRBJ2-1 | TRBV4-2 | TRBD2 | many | CASSQNGAAGGLSEQFF | TGTGCCAGCAGCCAAAACGGGGCAGCGGGAGGGCTAAGTGAGCAGTTCTTC
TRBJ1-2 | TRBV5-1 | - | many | CASSARDGGGVNYGYTF | TGCGCCAGCAGCGCACGGGACGGAGGGGGAGTTAACTATGGCTACACCTTC
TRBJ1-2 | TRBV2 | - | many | CASGGNNYGYTF | TGTGCCAGCGGAGGGAATAACTATGGCTACACCTTC
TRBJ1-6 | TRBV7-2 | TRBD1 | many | CASSLGQGMNPPLHF | TGTGCCAGCAGCTTAGGACAGGGGATGAATCCACCCCTCCACTTT
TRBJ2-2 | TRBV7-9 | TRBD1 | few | CASSQTDDRVDTGELFF | TGTGCCAGCAGCCAAACCGATGACAGGGTGGACACCGGGGAGCTGTTTTTT
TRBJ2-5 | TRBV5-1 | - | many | CASSLDAYQETQYF | TGCGCCAGCAGCTTGGACGCCTACCAAGAGACCCAGTACTTC
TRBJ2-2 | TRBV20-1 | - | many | CARRINTGELFF | TGCGCACGGCGGATCAACACCGGGGAGCTGTTTTTT
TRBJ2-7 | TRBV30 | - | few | CAWSEGIDEQYF | TGTGCCTGGAGTGAGGGTATCGACGAGCAGTACTTC
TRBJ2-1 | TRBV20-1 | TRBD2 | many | CSARSRNGLVLVGSYNEQFF | TGCAGTGCTAGGTCCCGGAATGGACTAGTACTCGTTGGGTCCTACAATGAGCAGTTCTTC
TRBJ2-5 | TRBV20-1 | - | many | CSARKGEGETQYF | TGCAGTGCTAGAAAGGGGGAAGGGGAGACCCAGTACTTC
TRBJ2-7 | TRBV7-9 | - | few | CASTGASEQYF | TGTGCCAGCACCGGGGCTTCCGAGCAGTACTTC
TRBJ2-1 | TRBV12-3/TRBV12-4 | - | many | CASRFVGSSYNEQFF | TGTGCCAGCAGGTTTGTGGGGAGCTCCTACAATGAGCAGTTCTTC
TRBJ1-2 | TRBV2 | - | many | CASSDGGVDRIRGYTF | TGTGCCAGCAGTGACGGGGGAGTGGACAGAATTAGGGGCTACACCTTC
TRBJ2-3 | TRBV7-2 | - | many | CASSLVDTQYF | TGTGCCAGCAGCTTAGTGGATACGCAGTATTTT
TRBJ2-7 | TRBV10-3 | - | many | CAISEHRADEYEQYF | TGTGCCATCAGTGAACATCGAGCGGATGAGTACGAGCAGTACTTC
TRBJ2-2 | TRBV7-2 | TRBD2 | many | CASSLVAGVAGELFF | TGTGCCAGCAGCTTAGTAGCGGGAGTAGCCGGGGAGCTGTTTTTT
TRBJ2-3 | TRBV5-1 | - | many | CASSAGTPRADTQYF | TGCGCCAGCAGCGCCGGGACACCCAGAGCAGATACGCAGTATTTT
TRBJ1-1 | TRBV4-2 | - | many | CASSHPGYEAFF | TGTGCCAGCAGCCACCCCGGGTACGAAGCTTTCTTT
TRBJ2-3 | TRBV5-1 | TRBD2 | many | CASRLAGGTDTQYF | TGCGCCAGCAGACTAGCGGGAGGCACAGATACGCAGTATTTT
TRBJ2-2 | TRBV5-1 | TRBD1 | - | CASSLAGDRVVTGELFF | TGCGCCAGCAGTTTGGCTGGAGACAGGGTAGTCACCGGGGAGCTGTTTTTT
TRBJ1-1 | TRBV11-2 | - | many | CASSLPSGGRPMNTEAFF | TGTGCCAGCAGCTTACCCTCTGGGGGACGCCCTATGAACACTGAAGCTTTCTTT
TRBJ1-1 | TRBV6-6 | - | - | CASSYGQGEAFF | TGTGCCAGCAGTTACGGGCAGGGTGAAGCTTTCTTT
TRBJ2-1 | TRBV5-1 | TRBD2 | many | CASSLDPGGGNEQFF | TGCGCCAGCAGCTTGGATCCGGGGGGGGGCAATGAGCAGTTCTTC
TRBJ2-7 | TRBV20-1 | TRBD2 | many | CSARDPGGSLEQYF | TGCAGTGCTAGAGATCCGGGAGGCTCGCTCGAGCAGTACTTC
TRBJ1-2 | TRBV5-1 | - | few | CASSLNRAPNYGYTF | TGCGCCAGCAGCTTGAACAGGGCGCCTAACTATGGCTACACCTTC
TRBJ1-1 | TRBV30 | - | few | CAWSQGVNTEAFF | TGTGCCTGGAGCCAGGGAGTTAACACTGAAGCTTTCTTT
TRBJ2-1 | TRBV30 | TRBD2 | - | CACSSGTYEQFF | TGTGCCTGTTCTAGCGGGACGTATGAGCAGTTCTTC
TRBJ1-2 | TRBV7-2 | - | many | CASSLPVASNYGYTF | TGTGCCAGCAGCTTACCGGTAGCTTCTAACTATGGCTACACCTTC
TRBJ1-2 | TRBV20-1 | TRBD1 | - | CSARTGGSYGYTF | TGCAGTGCTCGAACAGGGGGCAGCTATGGCTACACCTTC
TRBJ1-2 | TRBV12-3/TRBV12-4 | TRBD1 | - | CASSIRGGGYTF | TGTGCCAGCAGTATCAGGGGGGGTGGCTACACCTTC
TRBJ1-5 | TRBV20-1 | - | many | CSADQTGGNQPQHF | TGCAGTGCTGATCAGACAGGAGGGAATCAGCCCCAGCATTTT
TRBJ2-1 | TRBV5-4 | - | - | CASSRLRGSRYNEQFF | TGTGCCAGCAGCCGACTACGGGGAAGTAGGTACAATGAGCAGTTCTTC
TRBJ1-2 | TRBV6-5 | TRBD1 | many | CASSSGQGATYGYTF | TGTGCCAGCAGTTCAGGACAGGGGGCCACCTATGGCTACACCTTC
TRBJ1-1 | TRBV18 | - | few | CASSPGVMGTEAFF | TGTGCCAGCTCACCGGGGGTAATGGGAACTGAAGCTTTCTTT
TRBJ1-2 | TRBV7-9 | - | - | CASDLQPGVGYTF | TGTGCCAGCGACTTACAACCAGGGGTCGGCTACACCTTC
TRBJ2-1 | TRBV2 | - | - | CASRGPEMRAYNEQFF | TGTGCCAGCAGGGGCCCTGAGATGCGGGCCTACAATGAGCAGTTCTTC
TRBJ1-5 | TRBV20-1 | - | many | CSARGATVSNQPQHF | TGCAGTGCTAGAGGGGCCACGGTTAGCAATCAGCCCCAGCATTTT
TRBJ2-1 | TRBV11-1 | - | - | CASSSLSSGGYNEQFF | TGTGCCAGCAGCTCTCTCTCCAGCGGAGGCTACAATGAGCAGTTCTTC
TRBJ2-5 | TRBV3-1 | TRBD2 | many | CASSASGRAWETQYF | TGTGCCAGCAGCGCCAGCGGGAGGGCCTGGGAGACCCAGTACTTC
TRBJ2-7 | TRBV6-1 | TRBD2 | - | CASTAGLDGEQYF | TGTGCCAGCACCGCGGGACTAGACGGCGAGCAGTACTTC
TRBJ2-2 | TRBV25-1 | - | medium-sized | CASALNTGELFF | TGTGCCAGTGCCCTGAACACCGGGGAGCTGTTTTTT
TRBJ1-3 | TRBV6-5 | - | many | CASSYVGESGNTIYF | TGTGCCAGCAGTTACGTCGGGGAGTCTGGAAACACCATATATTTT
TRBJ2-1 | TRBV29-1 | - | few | CSVLGLRLEQFF | TGCAGCGTTCTAGGACTTAGGCTTGAGCAGTTCTTC
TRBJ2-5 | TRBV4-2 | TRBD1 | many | CASSQALPGQGAGETQYF | TGTGCCAGCAGCCAAGCGCTCCCGGGACAGGGGGCGGGTGAGACCCAGTACTTC
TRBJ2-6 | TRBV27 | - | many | CASSPRLGANVLTF | TGTGCCAGCAGCCCTAGACTTGGGGCCAACGTCCTGACTTTC
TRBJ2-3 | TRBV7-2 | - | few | CASSLAEARGTDTQYF | TGTGCCAGCAGCTTAGCGGAGGCGAGAGGCACAGATACGCAGTATTTT
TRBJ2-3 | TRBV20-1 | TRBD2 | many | CSAPQGLAGRTDTQYF | TGCAGTGCTCCTCAGGGACTAGCGGGAAGGACAGATACGCAGTATTTT
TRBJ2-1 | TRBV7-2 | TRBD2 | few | CASSLAGLAGGGTYNEQFF | TGTGCCAGCAGCTTGGCGGGACTAGCGGGAGGTGGGACCTACAATGAGCAGTTCTTC
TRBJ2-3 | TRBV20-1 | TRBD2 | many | CSAPVGGSSTDTQYF | TGCAGTGCCCCCGTGGGGGGGTCTAGCACAGATACGCAGTATTTT
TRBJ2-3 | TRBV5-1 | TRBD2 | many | CASSFDGLAGADTQYF | TGCGCCAGCAGCTTCGACGGACTAGCGGGAGCGGATACGCAGTATTTT
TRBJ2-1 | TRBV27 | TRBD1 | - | CASATWDRAKNEQFF | TGTGCCAGCGCCACTTGGGACAGGGCAAAGAATGAGCAGTTCTTC
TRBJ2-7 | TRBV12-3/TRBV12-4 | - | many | CASSASSSYEQYF | TGTGCCAGCAGTGCGAGCAGCTCCTACGAGCAGTACTTC
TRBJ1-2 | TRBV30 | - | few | CAWSVHPGGYTF | TGTGCCTGGAGTGTCCATCCAGGGGGCTACACCTTC
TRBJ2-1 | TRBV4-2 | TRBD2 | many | CASSQGGTSGSNEQFF | TGTGCCAGCAGCCAAGGAGGGACTAGCGGGAGCAATGAGCAGTTCTTC
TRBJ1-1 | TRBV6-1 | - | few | CASRATGLNTEAFF | TGTGCCAGCAGGGCGACAGGACTGAACACTGAAGCTTTCTTT
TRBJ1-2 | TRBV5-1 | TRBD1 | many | CASSLPTGDYGYTF | TGCGCCAGCAGCTTACCCACAGGGGACTATGGCTACACCTTC